These 27 T cell receptor beta chains share one sample of origin, sequenced in a study of T-cell memory formation after mild COVID-19. Each CDR3 protein gets one entry after TCRdb re-called the 5' RACE reads with MiXCR. The sample consists of around 370,000 distinct CDR3 sequences, 20% to 25% of them appearing once. Material: PBMCs or a T cell subset sorted from them (not recorded which). All receptors come from an adult woman who had mild COVID-19 (a few samples of this study predate the infection). Cell type and time point are not known.

This clonotype has just a few counts. The chain uses TRBV5-1 and TRBJ2-3; the match to TRBD1 covers 8 bases. V gave up 4 bases and J gave up 6 bases; unmatched junction bases: 10. The CDR3 contains 15 residues. Germline CDR1 is SGHRS and CDR2 is YFSETQ. Here the CDR3 reads CASSPAVTGGDTQYF. CDR3 sequence (DNA): TGCGCCAGCAGCCCCGCTGTAACAGGGGGGGATACGCAGTATTTT.

The rearrangement links TRBV14 to TRBJ2-1, with TRBD2 matching over 12 bases. CDR1 is SGHDN and CDR2 is FVKESK in the germline V gene. With V trimmed by 1 base and J by 9 bases, 7 bases remained unmatched. This CDR3 spans 16 amino acids. The CDR3 region has the DNA TGTGCCAGCAGCCAAGGATCTAGCGGGAGGGCCAGTGAGCAGTTCTTC. Protein sequence: CASSQGSSGRASEQFF.

In its sample, this clonotype was seen many times. J is TRBJ1-5 and V is TRBV7-2, with unresolved D. Trimming left V 2 bases short and J 3 bases short, with 11 bases between. The CDR3 is 15 amino acids. Germline lookup yields CDR1 SGHTA and CDR2 FQGNSA. Here the CDR3 reads CASSLFLDLNQPQHF. The CDR3 DNA reads TGTGCCAGCAGCTTATTTCTGGACCTCAATCAGCCCCAGCATTTT.

This clonotype was seen many times. This chain uses TRBV3-1 with TRBJ2-1; perhaps TRBD2 as D (6 bases). V lost 1 base and J 5 bases, leaving 6 bases between the germline ends. CDR3 length: 13 residues. Germline lookup yields CDR1 LGHDT and CDR2 YNNKEL (reference sequence). The CDR3 DNA reads as TGTGCCAGCAGCCAAGGGGGGGACAATGAGCAGTTCTTC. It encodes CASSQGGDNEQFF.

In this sample, this clonotype turned up once. This chain's CDR3 is CASSYQVAYGYTF. Here the CDR3 DNA reads TGTGCCAGCAGCTACCAGGTGGCCTATGGCTACACCTTC. J is TRBJ1-2 and V is TRBV13, with no clear D. This CDR3 has 13 residues. V dropped 4 bases and J dropped 4 bases, with 10 bases sitting between them. Germline CDR1 and CDR2: PRHDT and FYEKMQ (reference sequence). Using reference TRBV13 and TRBJ1-2 for the parts outside the CDR3, the full variable domain is AAGVIQSPRHLIKEKRETATLKCYPIPRHDTVYWYQQGPGQDPQFLISFYEKMQSDKGSIPDRFSAQQFSDYHSELNMSSLELGDSALYFCASSYQVAYGYTFGSGTRLTVV.

This clonotype has only a few counts. V and J are TRBV6-8 and TRBJ2-7, with D maybe TRBD2 (6 bases). V lost 6 bases, J lost 0 bases, and 12 bases lay in between. CDR1 and CDR2 from the germline V gene are MNHGY and SAAAGT. The CDR3 is 14 residues long. DNA of the CDR3: TGTGCCAGCAGAGACGGAGGGAACTCCTACGAGCAGTACTTC. Encoded protein: CASRDGGNSYEQYF.

The chain is built from TRBV5-1 and TRBJ2-4; a weak D match, TRBD2 (6 bases). CDR3 size: 20 residues. Germline values: CDR1 SGHRS, CDR2 YFSETQ. V lost 5 bases and J 0 bases, leaving 27 bases between the germline ends. The CDR3 nucleotides are TGCGCCAGCAGTCGGTTCGCGGGCGCCGGCGGGGAAGTAGCCAAAAACATTCAGTACTTC. Protein: CASSRFAGAGGEVAKNIQYF.

Many counts were recorded for this clonotype. The chain employs TRBV6-2 or TRBV6-3 and TRBJ2-7; the match to TRBD2 covers 7 bases. The junction had 11 bases not matched to a gene; V was cut back by 6 bases and J by 0 bases. The CDR3 contains 16 residues. The germline gives CDR1 MNHEY, CDR2 SVGEGT. CDR3 DNA: TGTGCCAGCAGGAGCCAGCGGGACCGGAGCTCCTACGAGCAGTACTTC. This codes for CASRSQRDRSSYEQYF.

V usage is TRBV12-3 or TRBV12-4 and J usage is TRBJ2-3; 7 nucleotides align to TRBD1. CDR3 size: 15 residues. With V trimmed by 5 bases and J by 0 bases, 5 bases remained unmatched. CDR3 bases: TGTGCCAGCAGTAGGGGGCTTGGAAGCACAGATACGCAGTATTTT. Translation: CASSRGLGSTDTQYF.

The chain has TRBV6-1 and TRBJ1-1, with D possibly being TRBD1 (5 bases). Trimming pared 8 bases from V and 8 bases from J, leaving 9 bases between. The CDR3 extends over 10 amino acids. The V gene's germline CDR1 is MNHNS and CDR2 SASEGT. The CDR3 here is CASGRGEAFF. The DNA for the CDR3 is TGTGCCAGCGGGAGGGGAGAAGCTTTCTTT.

The count of this clonotype is one. This chain joins TRBV10-3 and TRBJ2-1; D is possibly TRBD2 (7 bases). V lost 8 bases, J lost 4 bases, and 12 bases lay in between. CDR1 and CDR2 (germline): ENHRY, SYGVKD. This CDR3 spans 13 amino acids. CDR3 sequence: CAIRGAGYNEQFF. CDR3 nucleotide sequence: TGTGCCATCCGGGGGGCGGGGTACAATGAGCAGTTCTTC.

The chain links TRBV7-9 to TRBJ1-1; D perhaps matches TRBD1 (5 bases). This CDR3 comprises 13 residues. CDR1 and CDR2 from the germline V gene are SEHNR and FQNEAQ (reference sequence). The V gene lost 5 bases and the J gene lost 5 bases, with 12 bases spanning the gap. CDR3: CASSPPQGTEAFF. The DNA for the CDR3 is TGTGCCAGCAGCCCCCCCCAGGGAACTGAAGCTTTCTTT.

The chain has TRBV4-1 and TRBJ2-5; D tentatively reads TRBD1 or TRBD2 (5 bases each). Germline V lookup: CDR1 MGHRA, CDR2 YSYEKL. The V end was cut by 8 bases, the J end by 4 bases, with 23 bases between. CDR3 size: 16 residues. The CDR3 DNA sequence: TGCGCCAGCGCTCCTATTGGGGGAGTGTTCGTAGAGACCCAGTACTTC. This sequence encodes CASAPIGGVFVETQYF.

This clonotype was picked up a small number of times. J is TRBJ2-2 and V is TRBV6-2 or TRBV6-3; 7 positions agree with TRBD2. Trimming at V came to 5 bases and at J to 5 bases, leaving 5 bases not matched to a gene. In germline, CDR1 is MNHEY, CDR2 SVGEGT. The CDR3 contains 14 residues. CDR3 sequence (DNA): TGTGCCAGCAGTGAGACTAGCCGGACCGGGGAGCTGTTTTTT. Protein sequence: CASSETSRTGELFF.

The DNA of the CDR3 is TGTGCCAGCAGCTCCCCAGAGACTATCGGGGCAGATACGCAGTATTTT. Its protein product is CASSSPETIGADTQYF. The rearrangement uses TRBV7-2 and TRBJ2-3; tentative D call: TRBD2 (5 bases). Germline-derived CDR1 and CDR2 are SGHTA and FQGNSA. Trimming took 4 bases from V and 4 from J, leaving 18 bases between them. This CDR3 region has 16 residues. The whole variable domain, remainder taken from reference TRBV7-2 and TRBJ2-3, is GAGVSQSPSNKVTEKGKDVELRCDPISGHTALYWYRQSLGQGLEFLIYFQGNSAPDKSGLPSDRFSAERTGGSVSTLTIQRTQQEDSAVYLCASSSPETIGADTQYFGPGTRLTVL.

This clonotype appeared a few times. The rearrangement joins TRBV4-2 to TRBJ2-3; no firm D call. Germline-derived CDR1 and CDR2 are LGHNA and YNFKEQ. The ends were cut back, 4 bases at V and 3 bases at J, with 11 bases in the middle. CDR3 length equals 14 residues. CDR3 nucleotide sequence: TGTGCCAGCAGCCGCAACACTTGGACAGATACGCAGTATTTT. Its translation: CASSRNTWTDTQYF.

This clonotype occurred a few times. Its ends do not fully match the called genes, so a read error is possible. The J gene is TRBJ2-2, the V gene TRBV5-1; 9 nucleotides match TRBD2. CDR1 and CDR2 from the germline V gene are SGHRS and YFSETQ. This CDR3 has 16 residues. DNA of the CDR3: TGCGCCAGCAGCCCGGGGACTAGCTCGAAGACCGGGGAGCTGTTTTTT. Translation gives CASSPGTSSKTGELFF.

This sequence joins TRBV11-2 and TRBJ1-4; no reliable D call. The CDR3 length is 14 residues. The germline V gene has CDR1 SGHAT and CDR2 FQNNGV. Trimming removed 3 bases at V and 7 bases at J, with 12 bases between. CDR3 coding DNA: TGTGCCAGCAGCTTTTCCTCGGGGAGTGAAAAACTGTTTTTT. Protein product: CASSFSSGSEKLFF.

This clonotype turned up a few times. J is TRBJ2-1 and V is TRBV24-1, with D possibly being TRBD2 (5 bases). Trimming removed 0 bases at V and 0 bases at J, with 14 bases between. Looked up from germline, CDR1 is KGHDR and CDR2 is SFDVKD. This CDR3 comprises 18 residues. The CDR3 spells CATSDLRVDRGSYNEQFF. CDR3 bases: TGTGCCACCAGTGATTTGCGAGTTGATCGGGGCTCCTACAATGAGCAGTTCTTC.

The CDR3 coding sequence is TGTGCCAGCAGCGCTATAGCGGGAGAGGTCAATGAGCAGTTCTTC. Its protein product is CASSAIAGEVNEQFF. V usage is TRBV14 and J usage is TRBJ2-1, with TRBD2 matching over 9 bases. V shed 5 bases and J 6 bases; nucleotides not matched to a gene: 8. CDR3 length: 15 residues. The germline V gene encodes CDR1 SGHDN and CDR2 FVKESK. The full variable domain, its missing parts supplied by reference TRBV14 and TRBJ2-1, is EAGVTQFPSHSVIEKGQTVTLRCDPISGHDNLYWYRRVMGKEIKFLLHFVKESKQDESGMPNNRFLAERTGGTYSTLKVQPAELEDSGVYFCASSAIAGEVNEQFFGPGTRLTVL.

This clonotype came up a few times. The chain is built from TRBV20-1 and TRBJ2-3, with TRBD1 matching over 8 bases. CDR1 and CDR2 (germline): DFQATT, SNEGSKA (reference sequence). The trim removed 6 bases at V and 5 bases at J, leaving 10 bases unmatched. The CDR3 spans 14 residues. The CDR3 nucleotides are TGCAGTGCCCCGAGACAGGGGAGGCGAGATACGCAGTATTTT. This encodes CSAPRQGRRDTQYF.

The chain links TRBV15 to TRBJ1-2; D unresolved. The CDR3 totals 15 residues. Germline CDR1 reads LNHNV; CDR2 reads YYDKDF (reference sequence). V lost 3 bases and J lost 8, with 19 bases in between. The CDR3 reads CATSSGWGEAEGYTF. The CDR3 coding sequence is TGTGCCACCAGCAGTGGATGGGGAGAGGCCGAGGGCTACACCTTC.

The chain uses TRBV27 and TRBJ1-2, with D perhaps matching TRBD1 (5 bases). The ends were cut back, 5 bases at V and 6 bases at J, with 19 bases in the middle. Germline loops: CDR1 MNHEY, CDR2 SMNVEV (reference sequence). CDR3 length equals 15 residues. In DNA form, the CDR3 reads TGTGCCAGCAGTCCTCGTATATGGGGGAACGATGGCTACACCTTC. This encodes CASSPRIWGNDGYTF.

The V gene is TRBV5-1, the J gene TRBJ2-1; D could derive from TRBD1 or TRBD2 (5 bases each). Per germline, CDR1 SGHRS and CDR2 YFSETQ. Trimming took 5 bases from V and 7 from J, leaving 13 bases between them. The CDR3 runs 13 residues. DNA of the CDR3: TGCGCCAGCAGAGTCAGGGACGGGAATGAGCAGTTCTTC. It yields the protein CASRVRDGNEQFF.

This clonotype was detected only a few times. This sequence joins TRBV18 and TRBJ2-1; possibly TRBD2 for D (5 bases). CDR1 KGHSH and CDR2 LQKENI come from the germline V gene. There are 13 residues in the CDR3. V lost 4 bases to trimming and J lost 9 bases, with 13 bases between them. The CDR3 protein is CASSQAGGGEQFF. Here the CDR3 DNA reads TGTGCCAGCTCACAGGCAGGAGGCGGTGAGCAGTTCTTC.

In this sample, this clonotype turned up a few times. The rearrangement links TRBV20-1 to TRBJ1-6, with 8 bases identical to TRBD1. The CDR3 extends over 15 amino acids. CDR1 is DFQATT, CDR2 SNEGSKA, per germline (reference sequence). The trim removed 2 bases at V and 5 bases at J, leaving 5 bases unmatched. This CDR3 is CSARPGGADNSPLHF. The CDR3 nucleotides are TGCAGTGCTAGACCAGGGGGCGCGGATAATTCACCCCTCCACTTT.

This clonotype was recorded a few times. The chain combines TRBV18 with TRBJ1-2; possibly TRBD1 for D (6 bases). V dropped 2 bases and J dropped 3 bases, with 16 bases sitting between them. Germline V gene lookup returns CDR1 KGHSH and CDR2 LQKENI. The CDR3 length is 16 residues. The CDR3 loop reads CASSPGTFGSDYGYTF. CDR3 bases: TGTGCCAGCTCACCAGGGACATTCGGGAGTGACTATGGCTACACCTTC.